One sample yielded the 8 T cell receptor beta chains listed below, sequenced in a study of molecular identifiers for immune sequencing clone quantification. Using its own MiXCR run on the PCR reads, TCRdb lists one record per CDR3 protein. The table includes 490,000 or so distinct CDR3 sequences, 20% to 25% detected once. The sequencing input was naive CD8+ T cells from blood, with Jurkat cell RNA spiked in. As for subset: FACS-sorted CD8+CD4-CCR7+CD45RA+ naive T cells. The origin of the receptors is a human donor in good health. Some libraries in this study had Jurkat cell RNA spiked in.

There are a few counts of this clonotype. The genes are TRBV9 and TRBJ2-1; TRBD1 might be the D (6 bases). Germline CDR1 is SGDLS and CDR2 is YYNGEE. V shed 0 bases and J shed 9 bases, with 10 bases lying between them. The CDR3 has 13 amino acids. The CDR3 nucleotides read TGTGCCAGCAGCGTAGAACAGGGTCCTGAGCAGTTCTTC. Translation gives CASSVEQGPEQFF.

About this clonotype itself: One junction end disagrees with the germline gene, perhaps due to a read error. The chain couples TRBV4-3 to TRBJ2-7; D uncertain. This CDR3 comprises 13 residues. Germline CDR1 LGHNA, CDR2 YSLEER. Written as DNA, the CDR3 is TGCGCCGGCAGCCAAGGGCAGGCCTACGAGCAGTACTTC. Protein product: CAGSQGQAYEQYF.

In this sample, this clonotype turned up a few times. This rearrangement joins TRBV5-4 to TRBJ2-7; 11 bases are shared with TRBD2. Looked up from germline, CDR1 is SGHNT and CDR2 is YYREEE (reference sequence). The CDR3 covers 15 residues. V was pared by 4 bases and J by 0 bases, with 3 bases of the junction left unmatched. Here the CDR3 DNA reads TGTGCCAGCAGCGTAGGACTAGCGGGCTCCTACGAGCAGTACTTC. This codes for CASSVGLAGSYEQYF.

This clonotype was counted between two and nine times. CDR3 nucleotides: TGCGCCAGCAGCCCCTCCAGCGACGCGCACTACGAGCAGTACTTC. Encoded protein: CASSPSSDAHYEQYF. The rearrangement uses TRBV4-1 and TRBJ2-7; D is uncertain. The V gene's germline CDR1 is MGHRA and CDR2 YSYEKL. The CDR3 is 15 amino acids. V was cut by 4 bases and J by 3 bases, with 16 bases left in between.

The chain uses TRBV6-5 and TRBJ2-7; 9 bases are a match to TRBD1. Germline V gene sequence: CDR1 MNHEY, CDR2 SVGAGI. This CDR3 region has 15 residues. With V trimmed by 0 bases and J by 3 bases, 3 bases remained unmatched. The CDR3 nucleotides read TGTGCCAGCAGTTACTCGACAGGGGGGGTCTACGAGCAGTACTTC. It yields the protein CASSYSTGGVYEQYF.

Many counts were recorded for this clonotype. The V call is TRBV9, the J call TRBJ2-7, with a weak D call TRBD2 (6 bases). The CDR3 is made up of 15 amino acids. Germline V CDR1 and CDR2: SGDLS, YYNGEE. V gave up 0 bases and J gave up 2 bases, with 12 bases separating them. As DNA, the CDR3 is TGTGCCAGCAGCGTAGGGAGCGGGCCCGCCTACGAGCAGTACTTC. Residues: CASSVGSGPAYEQYF.

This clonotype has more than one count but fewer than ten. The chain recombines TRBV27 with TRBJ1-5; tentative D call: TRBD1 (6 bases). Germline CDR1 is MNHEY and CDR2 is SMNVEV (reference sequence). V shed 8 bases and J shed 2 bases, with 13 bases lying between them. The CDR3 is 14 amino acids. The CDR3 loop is CASRPGEGNQPQHF. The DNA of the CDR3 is TGTGCCAGCCGCCCAGGGGAGGGCAATCAGCCCCAGCATTTT.

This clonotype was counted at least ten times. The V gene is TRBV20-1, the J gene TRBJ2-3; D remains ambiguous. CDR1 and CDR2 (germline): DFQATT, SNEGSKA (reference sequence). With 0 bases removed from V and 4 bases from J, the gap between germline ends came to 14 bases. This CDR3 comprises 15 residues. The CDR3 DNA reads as TGCAGTGCTAGAGATTGGGTTGAGTCGGCAGATACGCAGTATTTT. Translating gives CSARDWVESADTQYF.